Listed here are 27 T cell receptor beta chains from one sample, sequenced in a study of T cell responses to AZD1222 COVID-19 vaccine. Libraries were prepared by immunoSEQ multiplex PCR; TCRdb keeps only in-frame clonotypes and omits some of them. The sample includes tens of thousands of clones, 90% seen only once; the top ten take over 1.1%. Sequencing was performed on peripheral blood, taken 28 days after the second AZD1222 dose. The receptors come from an adult who received the AZD1222 COVID-19 vaccine.

The V call is TRBV5-1, the J call TRBJ1-1, with 7 bases aligning to TRBD1. The CDR3 is made up of 14 amino acids. V lost 4 bases and J lost 5; bases outside the gene matches: 8. CDR1 and CDR2 from the germline V gene are SGHRS and YFSETQ. The chain's CDR3 is CASSPGTVSTEAFF. CDR3 nucleotides: TGCGCCAGCAGCCCCGGGACAGTTAGTACTGAAGCTTTCTTT. Combining the CDR3 with reference TRBV5-1 and TRBJ1-1 gives the whole variable domain KAGVTQTPRYLIKTRGQQVTLSCSPISGHRSVSWYQQTPGQGLQFLFEYFSETQRNKGNFPGRFSGRQFSNSRSEMNVSTLELGDSALYLCASSPGTVSTEAFFGQGTRLTVV.

The rearrangement joins TRBV7-2 to TRBJ1-5, with a possible D match to TRBD1 (5 bases). The ends were cut back, 3 bases at V and 7 bases at J, with 10 bases in the middle. The CDR3 consists of 13 residues. Germline-derived CDR1 and CDR2 are SGHTA and FQGNSA. The CDR3 DNA sequence: TGTGCCAGCAGCTTTCAGGGTGACCAGCCCCAGCATTTT. Its translation is CASSFQGDQPQHF.

This chain links TRBV13 with TRBJ2-7; the D call may be TRBD1 or TRBD2 (5 bases each). CDR1 is PRHDT and CDR2 is FYEKMQ in the germline V gene (reference sequence). CDR3 length: 20 residues. V lost 2 bases to trimming and J lost 3 bases, with 29 bases between them. The CDR3 is CASSLRSARWDRLPSYEQYF. The CDR3, as DNA: TGTGCCAGCAGCTTACGATCGGCGCGCTGGGACCGACTACCTAGCTACGAGCAGTACTTC.

The chain uses TRBV19 and TRBJ2-2; 7 bases line up with TRBD1. The germline gives CDR1 LNHDA, CDR2 SQIVND (reference sequence). V gave up 5 bases and J gave up 4 bases; unmatched junction bases: 10. The CDR3 totals 16 residues. The CDR3 loop is CASSLGDRYSTGELFF. CDR3 coding DNA: TGTGCCAGTAGTTTAGGGGACAGATATTCCACCGGGGAGCTGTTTTTT.

The chain is built from TRBV5-8 and TRBJ2-1, with TRBD2 matching 8 bases. Germline CDR1 is SGHTS and CDR2 is YDEGEE. J gave up 9 bases and V 0 bases, and 5 bases lay outside the gene matches. This CDR3 has 14 amino acids. Written as DNA, the CDR3 is TGTGCCAGCAGCTTGGTCCGGGGGGGTGGTGAGCAGTTCTTC. Residues: CASSLVRGGGEQFF.

This clone was seen just once. This chain joins TRBV7-2 and TRBJ1-2, with D maybe TRBD1 (6 bases). Trimming took 5 bases from V and 2 from J, leaving 9 bases between them. Germline lookup yields CDR1 SGHTA and CDR2 FQGNSA. CDR3 length: 13 residues. The CDR3 nucleotides are TGTGCCAGCAGCGCGGACAGAAACTATGGCTACACCTTC. Its protein is CASSADRNYGYTF.

The V call is TRBV30, the J call TRBJ2-7; D is unclear. Trimming pared 0 bases from V and 2 bases from J, leaving 11 bases between. The CDR3 is 14 amino acids. CDR1 and CDR2 (germline): GTSNPN, SVGIG (reference sequence). CDR3 DNA sequence: TGTGCCTGGAGTGTACGGGCCGCGACCTACGAGCAGTACTTC. Translation gives CAWSVRAATYEQYF.

The V gene is TRBV28, the J gene TRBJ2-7; 8 nucleotides line up with TRBD1. Trimming took 5 bases from V and 7 from J; bases not matched to a gene: 16. This CDR3 has 16 amino acids. CDR1 and CDR2 from the germline V gene are MDHEN and SYDVKM. In nucleotides, the CDR3 is TGTGCCAGCAGTCTCACCCGACAGGGGCCCCGGGCAGAGCAGTACTTC. Encoded protein: CASSLTRQGPRAEQYF.

The chain employs TRBV9 and TRBJ1-4; D is ambiguous. The CDR3 runs 15 residues. V was clipped by 0 bases and J by 0 bases, with 6 bases between them. Germline V gene sequence: CDR1 SGDLS, CDR2 YYNGEE. The CDR3 region has the DNA TGTGCCAGCAGCGTAGATGTCTCAACTAATGAAAAACTGTTTTTT. Protein: CASSVDVSTNEKLFF.

The chain uses TRBV18 and TRBJ2-7; 7 bases line up with TRBD1. CDR3 length: 13 amino acids. Germline CDR1 is KGHSH and CDR2 is LQKENI. J gave up 3 bases and V 2 bases, and 1 base lay outside the gene matches. In DNA form, the CDR3 reads TGTGCCAGCTCACCAGGACAGGACTACGAGCAGTACTTC. Protein product: CASSPGQDYEQYF.

V gene TRBV6-5 combines with J gene TRBJ2-2, with D perhaps matching TRBD1 (6 bases). The V gene lost 6 bases and the J gene lost 6 bases, with 11 bases spanning the gap. CDR1 is MNHEY and CDR2 is SVGAGI in the germline V gene. CDR3 length equals 13 residues. The CDR3 DNA reads as TGTGCCAGCAGCACTTCAGGGGCCGGGGAGCTGTTTTTT. This translates into CASSTSGAGELFF.

The J gene is TRBJ1-2, the V gene TRBV5-4; 9 positions agree with TRBD1. The germline gives CDR1 SGHNT, CDR2 YYREEE (reference sequence). The CDR3 extends over 16 amino acids. Losses at the gene ends were 2 bases for V and 0 bases for J; bases not matched to a gene: 5. For the CDR3, the DNA is TGTGCCAGCAGCTTTGGGGGACAGGGTACTAACTATGGCTACACCTTC. Amino acid sequence: CASSFGGQGTNYGYTF.

The J gene is TRBJ2-7, the V gene TRBV28; D possibly corresponds to TRBD2 (6 bases). Trimming took off 5 bases at V and 4 bases at J, with 9 bases between the two ends. In germline, CDR1 is MDHEN, CDR2 SYDVKM. The CDR3 spans 12 residues. CDR3 loop: CASSGGTYEQYF. The CDR3 nucleotides are TGTGCCAGCAGTGGGGGGACTTACGAGCAGTACTTC.

This clone appeared a single time. The chain combines TRBV12-3 or TRBV12-4 with TRBJ2-1; 7 bases fit TRBD1. Germline trimming cut 3 bases from V and 9 bases from J; bases unmatched to any gene: 5. The CDR3 is 13 amino acids. Here the CDR3 reads CASSLTGKGEQFF. DNA of the CDR3: TGTGCCAGCAGTTTGACAGGGAAAGGTGAGCAGTTCTTC.

V is TRBV1 and J is TRBJ2-3. TRBV1 is noted as a pseudogene. The CDR3 totals 11 residues. The CDR3 here is CTSSPTDTQYF. CDR3 nucleotide sequence: TGCACCAGCAGCCCCACAGATACGCAGTATTTT.

This chain uses TRBV19 with TRBJ1-2; unclear D gene. Germline V lookup: CDR1 LNHDA, CDR2 SQIVND (reference sequence). The CDR3 totals 14 residues. V lost 5 bases and J 8 bases, leaving 18 bases between the germline ends. The CDR3 reads CASSQSDGWGGYTF. Written as DNA, the CDR3 is TGTGCCAGTAGTCAATCGGACGGCTGGGGAGGCTACACCTTC.

V is TRBV5-5 and J is TRBJ1-2; 7 positions match TRBD1. This CDR3 is built from 15 residues. Germline V gives CDR1 SGHKS, CDR2 YYEKEE (reference sequence). V lost 4 bases to trimming and J lost 8 bases; unmatched junction nucleotides: 14. CDR3 protein: CASSTSRDSPRGYTF. The CDR3 coding sequence is TGTGCCAGCAGCACGTCCCGGGACAGTCCGAGAGGCTACACCTTC.

This chain connects TRBV3-1 (or the pseudogene TRBV3-2) to TRBJ2-7, with 11 bases that match TRBD1. With V trimmed by 2 bases and J by 2 bases, 11 bases remained unmatched. CDR1 is LGHDT and CDR2 is YNNKEL in the germline V gene (reference sequence). This CDR3 spans 18 amino acids. In DNA form, the CDR3 reads TGTGCCAGCAGCCAAACTTGGACAGGGGGCTTGTCACCCTACGAGCAGTACTTC. It codes for CASSQTWTGGLSPYEQYF.

The chain joins TRBV12-3 or TRBV12-4 to TRBJ2-1; 10 bases are a match to TRBD2. Trimming cost V 6 bases and J 12 bases; bases outside gene matches: 8. This CDR3 is 13 amino acids long. CDR3 sequence (DNA): TGTGCCAGCAGCCCAACTAGCGGGGCGCTGCAGTTCTTC. Its translation: CASSPTSGALQFF.

J is TRBJ2-1 and V is TRBV5-1, with D perhaps TRBD2 (6 bases). The CDR3 is made up of 15 amino acids. From germline, CDR1 is SGHRS and CDR2 YFSETQ. V was trimmed by 4 bases and J by 5 bases, leaving 16 bases between them. CDR3 sequence (DNA): TGCGCCAGCAGCGTCGGGAGTCTCCGGGACAATGAGCAGTTCTTC. Translated, it gives CASSVGSLRDNEQFF.

The chain joins TRBV4-1 to TRBJ1-5; unclear D gene. The germline gives CDR1 MGHRA, CDR2 YSYEKL. V lost 1 base and J 5 bases, leaving 9 bases between the germline ends. The CDR3 is 14 amino acids. The DNA of the CDR3 is TGCGCCAGCAGCCAAGGCGTAGGGTATCAGCCCCAGCATTTT. This translates into CASSQGVGYQPQHF.

The J gene is TRBJ1-5, the V gene TRBV6-5; D is undetermined. Trimming pared 5 bases from V and 1 base from J, leaving 12 bases between. The CDR3 length is 15 residues. Per germline, CDR1 MNHEY and CDR2 SVGAGI. For the CDR3, the DNA is TGTGCCAGCAGTCCAGGACGGTGGAGCAATCAGCCCCAGCATTTT. Its translation: CASSPGRWSNQPQHF.

The chain has TRBV12-3 or TRBV12-4 and TRBJ1-1; 8 nucleotides match TRBD1. CDR3 size: 13 residues. Germline trimming cut 6 bases from V and 6 bases from J; bases unmatched to any gene: 6. CDR3 nucleotide sequence: TGTGCCAGCAGCAACAAACAGGGGGCTGAAGCTTTCTTT. Its protein product is CASSNKQGAEAFF.

The genes are TRBV3-1 (or the pseudogene TRBV3-2) and TRBJ2-2; TRBD1 might be the D (5 bases). This CDR3 has 18 amino acids. Trimming took 0 bases from V and 0 from J, leaving 14 bases between them. Germline V gene sequence: CDR1 LGHDT, CDR2 YNNKEL (reference sequence). The CDR3 DNA follows: TGTGCCAGCAGCCAAGAGATCCCCGACAGTCCGAACACCGGGGAGCTGTTTTTT. Translation: CASSQEIPDSPNTGELFF.

Details on this clone: The sample has other DNA sequences that encode this CDR3 too. The rearrangement links TRBV19 to TRBJ2-5, with D tentatively TRBD2 (6 bases). Germline loops: CDR1 LNHDA, CDR2 SQIVND (reference sequence). V shed 3 bases and J shed 5 bases, with 10 bases lying between them. The CDR3 extends over 13 amino acids. Here the CDR3 reads CASSIGGGETQYF. In nucleotides, the CDR3 is TGTGCCAGTAGTATTGGGGGAGGTGAGACCCAGTACTTC.

The chain carries TRBV27 and TRBJ2-7; D may correspond to TRBD1 or TRBD2 (7 bases each). The CDR3 is 14 amino acids. CDR1 and CDR2 (germline): MNHEY, SMNVEV (reference sequence). V was clipped by 6 bases and J by 4 bases, with 16 bases between them. The CDR3 coding sequence is TGTGCCAGCAGCCGACAGGGAGGGCCTTACGAGCAGTACTTC. This sequence encodes CASSRQGGPYEQYF.

This sequence joins TRBV4-1 and TRBJ2-3, with D hard to call. Germline V gives CDR1 MGHRA, CDR2 YSYEKL. The CDR3 is made up of 16 amino acids. V lost 2 bases and J lost 0, with 12 bases in between. CDR3 in amino acids: CASSQYWRRSTDTQYF. CDR3 bases: TGCGCCAGCAGCCAATACTGGCGACGAAGCACAGATACGCAGTATTTT.